This T cell receptor (beta chain) is from a study of cytomegalovirus exposure and HLA in healthy donors. Turning to the study itself: Earlier work reported about 110 million unique TCR beta sequences from 170 million or so T cells.

It was with 60 Vbeta and 13 Jbeta primers that the PCR ran. Per the original data handling: Some 10 million shared chains were among the approximately 80 million unique TCR beta chains that a later analysis counted. Method: immunoSEQ multiplex PCR; TCRdb's copy keeps in-frame clones and lacks some. V and J calls and clone size are copied from that table; D and trimming were computed from the DNA. The table includes 150,000 to 200,000 clones, 75% to 80% detected once. This clone was seen more than once but under ten times. The source of this sequence is a woman aged 45 to 65 in good health and CMV-seropositive. Sample: PBMCs.

The CDR3 region is CASSAPGLAGGVGTQYF. CDR3 in DNA: TGTGCCAGCAGTGCCCCGGGACTAGCGGGGGGCGTGGGGACCCAGTACTTC. The chain uses TRBV2 and TRBJ2-5, with 15 positions matching TRBD2. Losses at the gene ends were 4 bases for V and 7 bases for J; bases not matched to a gene: 10. The germline CDR1 and CDR2 sequences are SNHLY and FYNNEI. This CDR3 comprises 17 residues.